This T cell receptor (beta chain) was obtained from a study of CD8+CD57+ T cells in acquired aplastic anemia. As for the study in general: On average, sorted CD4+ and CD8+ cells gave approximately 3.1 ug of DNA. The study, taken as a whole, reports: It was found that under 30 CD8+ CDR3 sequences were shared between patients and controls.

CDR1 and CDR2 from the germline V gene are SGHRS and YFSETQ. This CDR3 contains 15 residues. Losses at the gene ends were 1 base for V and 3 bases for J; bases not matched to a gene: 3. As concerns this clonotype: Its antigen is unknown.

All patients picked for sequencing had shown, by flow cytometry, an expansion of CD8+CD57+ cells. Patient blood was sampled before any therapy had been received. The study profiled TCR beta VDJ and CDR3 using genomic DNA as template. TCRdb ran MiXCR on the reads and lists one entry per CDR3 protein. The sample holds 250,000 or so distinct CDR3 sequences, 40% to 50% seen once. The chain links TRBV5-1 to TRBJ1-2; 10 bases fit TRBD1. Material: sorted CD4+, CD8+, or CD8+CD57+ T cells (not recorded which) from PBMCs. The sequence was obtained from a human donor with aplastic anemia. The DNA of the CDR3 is TGCGCCAGCAGCTTGTTCGGGACAGGGGACTATGGCTACACCTTC. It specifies CASSLFGTGDYGYTF.